This T cell receptor (beta chain) was captured by sequencing in a study of cytomegalovirus exposure and HLA in healthy donors. Study-level results: It was approximately 160 TCR beta chains that were listed as cytomegalovirus-associated.

Germline assignment: CDR1 SGHAT and CDR2 FQNNGV. This CDR3 region has 15 residues. Trimming at V came to 4 bases and at J to 3 bases, leaving 7 bases not matched to a gene. The PCR employed 60 Vbeta primers together with 13 Jbeta primers. The repertoire was sequenced with immunoSEQ multiplex PCR; TCRdb's copy has only in-frame clones and lacks some. The data show some 98,000 clones, under 75% seen once. Comments on this clone: Its target is unknown.

The receptor's source is a man aged 45 to 65 in good health and CMV-seronegative. The chain recombines TRBV11-2 with TRBJ1-2; TRBD1 aligns across 8 bases. Source material: PBMCs. CDR3 loop: CASSSGQGRYYGYTF. The CDR3 nucleotides read TGTGCCAGCAGCTCCGGACAGGGACGCTACTATGGCTACACCTTC.